These 9 T cell receptor beta chains were all obtained from the same sample, sequenced in a study of PD-1 blockade in classical Hodgkin lymphoma (dated by TCRdb to between 2020 and 2021). This sample's time point label indicates: cycle 2 day 1 (C2D1) of nivolumab. Every trial patient had relapsed after autologous stem cell transplantation, and cohorts A, B and C differed in prior brentuximab vedotin exposure. To prepare the library, the immunoSEQ multiplex PCR assay was applied. Drawn from immuneACCESS, this table holds only the in-frame rearrangements with V and J called that TCRdb kept. Clones are partly lost; checked studies trace under half to an unresolved V gene and leave the rest unexplained. This sample lists around 46,000 clones; roughly 80% were detected once. The top ten clones comprise 20% to 25% of the sample. The sequencing used peripheral blood mononuclear cells (PBMCs), collected before the second cycle of nivolumab. These receptors were taken from a human donor with classical Hodgkin lymphoma.

The chain carries TRBV4-3 and TRBJ2-6; D may be TRBD2 (6 bases). V was cut by 4 bases and J by 2 bases, with 12 bases left in between. CDR1 and CDR2 from the germline V gene are LGHNA and YSLEER. This CDR3 has 16 amino acids. The CDR3 nucleotides read TGCGCCAGCAGCCCTCGGGAGAGAGCTGGGGCCAACGTCCTGACTTTC. This gives the protein CASSPRERAGANVLTF.

V gene TRBV11-3 combines with J gene TRBJ2-2; no clear D. Germline lookup yields CDR1 SGHNT and CDR2 YENEEA. V lost 5 bases, J lost 0 bases, and 7 bases lay in between. The CDR3 spans 14 residues. CDR3 DNA: TGTGCCAGCAGCCCTCGCTCGAACACCGGGGAGCTGTTTTTT. Translation gives CASSPRSNTGELFF.

The rearrangement joins TRBV27 to TRBJ2-7; 9 bases agree with TRBD1. The CDR3 totals 18 residues. Trimming removed 1 base from V and 4 bases from J; junction bases left unmatched: 14. The germline CDR1 and CDR2 sequences are MNHEY and SMNVEV (reference sequence). CDR3 residues: CASSLWGTGGHSIYEQYF. DNA of the CDR3: TGTGCCAGCAGTTTATGGGGAACAGGGGGCCATTCGATATACGAGCAGTACTTC.

The J gene is TRBJ2-2, the V gene TRBV15; TRBD2 matches 9 bases. Germline loops: CDR1 LNHNV, CDR2 YYDKDF (reference sequence). V was clipped by 5 bases and J by 6 bases; unmatched bases: 10. The CDR3 loop spans 16 amino acids. The CDR3 DNA sequence: TGTGCCACCAGCCCGCGGGGGGGCCGAGAGGCCGGGGAGCTGTTTTTT. Protein sequence: CATSPRGGREAGELFF.

This clone is medium-sized. The chain employs TRBV18 and TRBJ1-2; 9 bases fit TRBD1. The J segment lost 6 bases and the V segment lost 3 bases, leaving 5 bases of the junction unmatched. The CDR3 runs 14 residues. The germline gives CDR1 KGHSH, CDR2 LQKENI. DNA of the CDR3: TGTGCCAGCTCACCTACAGGGGGCATTGATGGCTACACCTTC. This gives the protein CASSPTGGIDGYTF.

For the CDR3, the DNA is TGTGCCAGCAGTTTATTCCCGGGACAGGGGGGATACGAGCAGTACTTC. It is translated as CASSLFPGQGGYEQYF. The chain employs TRBV28 and TRBJ2-7; 11 positions match TRBD1. This CDR3 comprises 16 residues. Germline assignment: CDR1 MDHEN and CDR2 SYDVKM. Unmatched junction bases numbered 6, after V lost 1 base and J lost 4 bases. The entire variable domain, with the rest obtained from reference TRBV28 and TRBJ2-7, is as follows: DVKVTQSSRYLVKRTGEKVFLECVQDMDHENMFWYRQDPGLGLRLIYFSYDVKMKEKGDIPEGYSVSREKKERFSLILESASTNQTSMYLCASSLFPGQGGYEQYFGPGTRLTVT.

The V and J genes are TRBV7-2 and TRBJ2-5, with TRBD2 matching 7 bases. The CDR3 contains 14 residues. The V and J ends lost 4 bases and 4 bases, in that order; junction bases with no gene match: 6. Per the germline V gene, CDR1 is SGHTA and CDR2 is FQGNSA. CDR3 nucleotides: TGTGCCAGCAGCTACCAAGCGGGGTCAGAGACCCAGTACTTC. It codes for CASSYQAGSETQYF.

J is TRBJ1-2 and V is TRBV5-1; TRBD1 matches at 7 bases. J lost 8 bases, V lost 4 bases, and 14 bases had no gene match. This CDR3 spans 15 amino acids. Germline V gene data show CDR1 as SGHRS and CDR2 as YFSETQ. DNA for the CDR3: TGCGCCAGCAGCCCTGGTGGCAGGGGGGTAGAAGGCTACACCTTC. Its translation: CASSPGGRGVEGYTF.

This chain joins TRBV5-1 and TRBJ2-3, with 15 positions matching TRBD2. CDR1 is SGHRS and CDR2 is YFSETQ in the germline V gene. There are 18 residues in the CDR3. Unmatched junction bases numbered 7, after V lost 4 bases and J lost 1 base. CDR3 bases: TGCGCCAGCAGCGGACTAGCGGGAGGGTTGTGGGGCACAGATACGCAGTATTTT. Translated: CASSGLAGGLWGTDTQYF.